This entry lists 30 T cell receptor beta chains sequenced from one sample in a study of T cells in Graves' hyperthyroidism and ophthalmopathy. Regions amplified from RNA transcripts were the TCR beta CDR3 regions. Researchers ran a first-round RT-PCR on the TCR CDR3 using the HTBI primer set. One entry per CDR3 protein results from TCRdb running MiXCR on the multiplex PCR reads. The table lists 600,000 to 650,000 distinct CDR3 sequences, around 21% of them singletons, with more than 30% in the top ten. The sequenced sample consisted of blood. These receptor sequences come from a man aged 30-40 years with Graves' ophthalmopathy.

The genes are TRBV6-6 and TRBJ1-5, with D maybe TRBD1 (6 bases). The V end was cut by 0 bases, the J end by 0 bases, with 15 bases between. The CDR3 contains 18 residues. Germline CDR1 and CDR2: MNHNY and SVGAGI (reference sequence). CDR3 loop: CASSYSDRNLYSNQPQHF. The CDR3 DNA follows: TGTGCCAGCAGTTACTCCGACAGGAACCTATATAGCAATCAGCCCCAGCATTTT.

A few counts support this clonotype. The chain has TRBV3-1 and TRBJ2-1; 15 positions match TRBD2. With V trimmed by 3 bases and J by 1 base, 4 bases remained unmatched. Germline values: CDR1 LGHDT, CDR2 YNNKEL (reference sequence). The CDR3 has 18 amino acids. The DNA of the CDR3 is TGTGCCAGCAGCCAGTTGGGACTAGCGGGAGGTTCCTACAATGAGCAGTTCTTC. This encodes CASSQLGLAGGSYNEQFF.

In this sample, this clonotype turned up many times. This chain uses TRBV7-2 with TRBJ2-4; 9 positions agree with TRBD1. Germline assignment: CDR1 SGHTA and CDR2 FQGNSA. The CDR3 loop spans 14 amino acids. The ends lost 3 bases at V and 6 bases at J; junction bases unmatched: 3. CDR3 in amino acids: CASSLGQGPNIQYF. CDR3 nucleotides: TGTGCCAGCAGCTTGGGACAGGGACCAAACATTCAGTACTTC. Full variable domain (rest looked up from reference TRBV7-2 and TRBJ2-4): GAGVSQSPSNKVTEKGKDVELRCDPISGHTALYWYRQSLGQGLEFLIYFQGNSAPDKSGLPSDRFSAERTGGSVSTLTIQRTQQEDSAVYLCASSLGQGPNIQYFGAGTRLSVL.

This clonotype appeared a few times. The rearrangement uses TRBV4-3 and TRBJ2-3; D is perhaps TRBD1 or TRBD2 (5 bases each). The germline CDR1 and CDR2 sequences are LGHNA and YSLEER. V was pared by 0 bases and J by 11 bases, with 15 bases between. This CDR3 has 14 residues. CDR3 region: CASSQDEGPQGQYF. CDR3 nucleotide sequence: TGCGCCAGCAGCCAAGACGAGGGACCCCAAGGGCAGTATTTT.

This chain links TRBV20-1 with TRBJ1-4; D might be TRBD1 (5 bases). CDR3 length: 13 amino acids. Germline V gene sequence: CDR1 DFQATT, CDR2 SNEGSKA (reference sequence). Trimming left V 1 base short and J 7 bases short, with 10 bases between. CDR3 DNA: TGCAGTGCTAGAGGGGGGATGGGTGAAAAACTGTTTTTT. It translates to CSARGGMGEKLFF.

The chain combines TRBV6-2 or TRBV6-3 with TRBJ1-2; 7 nucleotides match TRBD1. The germline gives CDR1 MNHEY, CDR2 SVGEGT. This CDR3 spans 13 amino acids. The J segment lost 7 bases and the V segment lost 2 bases, leaving 4 bases of the junction unmatched. CDR3 nucleotides: TGTGCCAGCAGTTACACCGGACAGGCTGGCTACACCTTC. It codes for CASSYTGQAGYTF.

The chain employs TRBV29-1 and TRBJ2-2, with unresolved D. Trimming took 3 bases from V and 3 from J, leaving 5 bases between them. Germline assignment: CDR1 SQVTM and CDR2 ANQGSEA. The CDR3 is 12 amino acids. CDR3 nucleotides: TGCAGCGTTGACGGGTACACCGGGGAGCTGTTTTTT. This sequence encodes CSVDGYTGELFF.

Only a few counts were recorded for this clonotype. This chain joins TRBV3-1 and TRBJ2-5; D unclear. In germline, CDR1 is LGHDT, CDR2 YNNKEL (reference sequence). Deletions cut 2 bases from V and 6 bases from J, with 4 bases between. The CDR3 covers 11 residues. The DNA for the CDR3 is TGTGCCAGCAGCCAAAGGCAGACCCAGTACTTC. This gives the protein CASSQRQTQYF.

This clonotype was recorded at least ten times. The rearrangement links TRBV7-9 to TRBJ2-1; no definite D call. The germline V and J ends were trimmed by 1 base and 0 bases, with 7 bases remaining between them. Germline V gives CDR1 SEHNR, CDR2 FQNEAQ (reference sequence). CDR3 length: 15 residues. CDR3 loop: CASSLGSHSYNEQFF. Here the CDR3 DNA reads TGTGCCAGCAGCTTAGGCAGTCACTCCTACAATGAGCAGTTCTTC.

The V and J genes are TRBV29-1 and TRBJ2-7, with unresolved D. CDR3 length: 11 residues. V was trimmed by 4 bases and J by 6 bases, leaving 10 bases between them. Germline CDR1 and CDR2: SQVTM and ANQGSEA. The CDR3: CSVGSGGEQYF. CDR3 DNA: TGCAGCGTTGGTTCAGGCGGCGAGCAGTACTTC.

The V gene is TRBV12-3 or TRBV12-4, the J gene TRBJ2-7; a weak D match, TRBD1 (6 bases). This CDR3 is built from 13 residues. Deletions cut 1 base from V and 5 bases from J, with 9 bases between. CDR3 amino acids: CASSLDGTHEQYF. The CDR3 DNA is TGTGCCAGCAGTTTAGATGGGACACACGAGCAGTACTTC.

This clonotype appeared a few times. This chain joins TRBV27 and TRBJ2-7, with 9 bases lining up with TRBD1. V shed 5 bases, J shed 5 bases, and the junction held 4 bases outside the gene matches. The CDR3 is 13 amino acids. CDR1 is MNHEY and CDR2 is SMNVEV in the germline V gene (reference sequence). CDR3 sequence: CASSGTGYNEQYF. In DNA form, the CDR3 reads TGTGCCAGCAGTGGGACAGGGTATAACGAGCAGTACTTC.

This clonotype occurred a few times. The CDR3: CASSFPTGGETQYF. The CDR3 DNA sequence: TGTGCCAGCAGTTTCCCTACAGGGGGGGAGACCCAGTACTTC. The chain uses TRBV28 and TRBJ2-5, with 8 bases lining up with TRBD1. The CDR3 loop spans 14 amino acids. The V gene's germline CDR1 is MDHEN and CDR2 SYDVKM. After removal of 3 bases from V and 5 bases from J, the junction contained 5 bases not matched to a gene.

This clonotype has at least ten counts. The chain combines TRBV6-1 with TRBJ2-3, with D tentatively TRBD2 (5 bases). The V gene's germline CDR1 is MNHNS and CDR2 SASEGT. V dropped 6 bases and J dropped 2 bases, with 12 bases sitting between them. This CDR3 region has 14 residues. The CDR3 region is CASRSGYSTDTQYF. CDR3 DNA sequence: TGTGCCAGCAGGTCGGGATATTCCACAGATACGCAGTATTTT.

This clonotype was recorded a few times. The chain employs TRBV20-1 and TRBJ2-1; tentative D call: TRBD2 (5 bases). CDR3 length: 19 residues. Trimming left V 0 bases short and J 8 bases short, with 29 bases between. Germline-derived CDR1 and CDR2 are DFQATT and SNEGSKA (reference sequence). CDR3 nucleotide sequence: TGCAGTGCTAGAGATCCGGGCATGGGGTCAACTAGGGTATTGGATGAGCAGTTCTTC. It yields the protein CSARDPGMGSTRVLDEQFF.

This clonotype was seen only once. The CDR3 reads CSARAPGGGSTQYF. CDR3 nucleotides: TGCAGTGCTAGGGCCCCGGGAGGTGGTAGTACGCAGTATTTT. The rearrangement uses TRBV20-1 and TRBJ2-3; 7 bases align to TRBD2. CDR1 and CDR2 (germline): DFQATT, SNEGSKA (reference sequence). Trimming removed 3 bases from V and 8 bases from J; junction bases left unmatched: 11. The CDR3 is 14 residues long.

Many counts were recorded for this clonotype. V usage is TRBV12-3 or TRBV12-4 and J usage is TRBJ2-7; TRBD2 agrees at 7 bases. V shed 1 base, J shed 6 bases, and the junction held 3 bases outside the gene matches. This CDR3 is built from 13 residues. This CDR3 reads CASSLGGGVEQYF. The CDR3 DNA follows: TGTGCCAGCAGTTTAGGGGGAGGGGTCGAGCAGTACTTC.

This clonotype has only a few counts. The chain employs TRBV19 and TRBJ2-6, with D perhaps TRBD1 or TRBD2 (5 bases each). The CDR3 consists of 17 residues. The germline V gene has CDR1 LNHDA and CDR2 SQIVND (reference sequence). Trimming removed 2 bases at V and 2 bases at J, with 13 bases between. The CDR3 protein is CASSIMRGDPGANVLTF. CDR3 coding DNA: TGTGCCAGTAGTATAATGAGAGGGGACCCTGGGGCCAACGTCCTGACTTTC.

This clonotype came up many times. This chain links TRBV28 with TRBJ1-5; 7 nucleotides line up with TRBD1. This CDR3 comprises 14 residues. Unmatched junction bases numbered 6, after V lost 5 bases and J lost 5 bases. Germline CDR1 reads MDHEN; CDR2 reads SYDVKM. CDR3 sequence reads: CASSARQGDQPQHF. Written as DNA, the CDR3 is TGTGCCAGCAGTGCCCGACAGGGCGATCAGCCCCAGCATTTT.

This sequence joins TRBV9 and TRBJ1-4; D is undetermined. CDR1 is SGDLS, CDR2 YYNGEE, per germline. V was trimmed by 0 bases and J by 10 bases, leaving 10 bases between them. The CDR3 is 13 residues long. For the CDR3, the DNA is TGTGCCAGCAGCGTAGTCCAGAACGGAAAACTGTTTTTT. Its translation is CASSVVQNGKLFF.

This clonotype was observed a few times. V is TRBV28 and J is TRBJ1-2; perhaps TRBD1 as D (6 bases). Germline-derived CDR1 and CDR2 are MDHEN and SYDVKM. Trimming shortened V by 8 bases and J by 9 bases, and 22 bases separated the two germline ends. This CDR3 comprises 14 residues. The CDR3 region is CASLNPRGPYSYTF. The CDR3 nucleotides are TGTGCCAGCCTCAATCCCCGGGGGCCGTATAGCTACACCTTC.

This clonotype was detected a few times. This sequence joins TRBV2 and TRBJ2-7; D call uncertain. Trimming removed 1 base from V and 5 bases from J, with 12 bases in between. This CDR3 spans 14 amino acids. The germline gives CDR1 SNHLY, CDR2 FYNNEI. The CDR3 DNA follows: TGTGCCAGCAGTGAAGATGAGATGAGGCACGAGCAGTACTTC. Protein product: CASSEDEMRHEQYF.

The V call is TRBV20-1, the J call TRBJ2-5; possibly TRBD2 for D (5 bases). The CDR3 extends over 12 amino acids. From germline, CDR1 is DFQATT and CDR2 SNEGSKA (reference sequence). Between the trimmed V and J ends, which lost 3 bases and 5 bases, there was a span of 10 bases. CDR3 DNA: TGCAGTGCTAGGGAGGACTGGGAGACCCAGTACTTC. Translating it yields CSAREDWETQYF.

This clonotype was observed at least ten times. The CDR3 DNA follows: TGTGCCAGCAGCTTAGAGGGTCGGCAGCAAGAGACCCAGTACTTC. Translated, it gives CASSLEGRQQETQYF. This chain uses TRBV11-2 with TRBJ2-5; no reliable D call. This CDR3 region has 15 residues. Germline loops: CDR1 SGHAT, CDR2 FQNNGV. V was shortened by 0 bases and J by 2 bases, with 10 bases between the two germline ends.

There are many counts of this clonotype. The rearrangement joins TRBV11-2 to TRBJ2-2; 8 nucleotides agree with TRBD1. The germline V gene has CDR1 SGHAT and CDR2 FQNNGV. The V and J ends lost 4 bases and 4 bases, in that order; junction bases with no gene match: 5. The CDR3 is 15 amino acids. The CDR3 DNA follows: TGTGCCAGCAGCTCTAGGACAGGGAGCACCGGGGAGCTGTTTTTT. This codes for CASSSRTGSTGELFF.

This clonotype was seen only a few times. V gene TRBV12-3 or TRBV12-4 combines with J gene TRBJ2-3; 11 bases fit TRBD2. The J segment lost 7 bases and the V segment lost 7 bases, leaving 10 bases of the junction unmatched. The CDR3 sequence is 15 residues long. The CDR3 DNA is TGTGCCAGCAACACCCCGGCTAGCGGGAGGAATACGCAGTATTTT. Protein: CASNTPASGRNTQYF.

In its sample, this clonotype was seen many times. This chain uses TRBV24-1 with TRBJ2-6, with D unresolved. Germline lookup yields CDR1 KGHDR and CDR2 SFDVKD. There are 16 residues in the CDR3. Trimming removed 9 bases from V and 0 bases from J, with 14 bases in between. CDR3 sequence: CATGPDQRSGANVLTF. The CDR3 DNA reads TGTGCCACCGGACCCGACCAGCGCTCTGGGGCCAACGTCCTGACTTTC.

A single count supports this clonotype. CDR3 coding DNA: TGTGCCAGCAGTCAGTCAACAGGGACCTCTGGAAACACCATATATTTT. Its translation: CASSQSTGTSGNTIYF. The chain has TRBV7-3 and TRBJ1-3, with a possible D match to TRBD1 (6 bases). Germline loops: CDR1 SGHTA, CDR2 FQGTGA. Trimming removed 6 bases from V and 0 bases from J, with 15 bases in between. This CDR3 has 16 amino acids.

The chain is built from TRBV7-9 and TRBJ1-5; 7 positions match TRBD1. The germline CDR1 and CDR2 sequences are SEHNR and FQNEAQ (reference sequence). This CDR3 contains 18 residues. V trimming: 0 bases; J trimming: 4 bases; junction bases outside the gene matches: 12. CDR3 loop: CASSLAGQLRSGNQPQHF. The CDR3 coding sequence is TGTGCCAGCAGCTTAGCGGGACAGCTGCGGTCGGGGAATCAGCCCCAGCATTTT.

The chain combines TRBV12-3 or TRBV12-4 with TRBJ1-6; D not certain. This CDR3 is 14 amino acids long. The V end was cut by 4 bases, the J end by 4 bases, with 8 bases between. CDR3 DNA sequence: TGTGCCAGCAGTTCAAGGTTATATAATTCACCCCTCCACTTT. This gives the protein CASSSRLYNSPLHF.